This TCR beta chain was sequenced in a study of shared clonotypes between healthy human individuals. Background on the study: Donor composition was two women and a few men, aged 18 to 49. The study, taken as a whole, reports: An anticipated effect of sequencing depth on clonotype sharing among donors was recognized.

Each subset's genomic DNA was split evenly across several immunoSEQ plates. This table comes from immunoSEQ multiplex PCR, and its TCRdb copy is limited to in-frame clones, with some not included. The profile covers fewer than 550,000 clones, with over 75% appearing a single time and approximately 12% taken by the ten largest. V was cut by 3 bases and J by 2 bases, with 14 bases left in between. Germline V gene sequence: CDR1 SGHTS, CDR2 YDEGEE. The CDR3 spans 15 residues. With regard to this clone: Its antigen is unknown.

The TCR sequence derives from a woman aged 40 to 50 in good health. Some clones in this sample may be carry-over from other donors' samples. Sequencing was done on a sample of PBMCs. V and J are TRBV5-8 and TRBJ1-2; D call uncertain. The CDR3, as DNA: TGTGCCAGCAGCTATTCCCGGGTCGTAAACTATGGCTACACCTTC. Residues: CASSYSRVVNYGYTF.